This T cell receptor (beta chain) was sequenced for a study of T cells in Graves' hyperthyroidism and ophthalmopathy. The CDR3 sequence is 13 residues long. V shed 5 bases, J shed 8 bases, and the junction held 6 bases outside the gene matches. This clonotype was counted a few times. The investigators amplified TCR beta CDR3 regions from RNA transcripts. The HTBI primer set served for first-round RT-PCR of the TCR CDR3. Using its own MiXCR run on the multiplex PCR reads, TCRdb lists one record per CDR3 protein. The sample lists a few hundred thousand distinct CDR3 sequences, 20% to 25% occurring once.

The sample was blood. This TCR derives from a woman in her seventies with Graves' ophthalmopathy. V and J are TRBV12-3 or TRBV12-4 and TRBJ1-1; 9 positions agree with TRBD1. The DNA for the CDR3 is TGTGCCAGCAGTCAAAGAGGACAGGGGGAAGCTTTCTTT. Its protein is CASSQRGQGEAFF.